This TCR beta chain comes out of a study of identical twins (TCRdb year 2016). Study-level background: To test whether fetal clonotypes persist, this study deep-sequenced TCR alpha and beta repertoires from monozygotic twins, from unrelated adults of various ages, and from cord blood. Replicate twin experiments were performed at different times using different library preparation protocols to rule out contamination. Points the paper makes about the study in general: Abundant cord blood beta clonotypes had fewer insertions, young adult naive repertoires showed a similar but weaker trend, and memory repertoires showed no such trend. Compared with coincidental sharing between unrelated individuals, out-of-frame TCR alpha sequences shared between twins had an excess of sequences with low generation probability. Excess twin sharing in beta out-of-frame sequences was weaker because fewer shared sequences lowered the signal-to-noise ratio. Because the same donors could not be followed over many years, the conclusions relied on cross-sectional statistical analysis. Invariant T cells such as MAIT and iNKT could partly confound zero-insertion analyses, although diverse VJ usage argued against such confounding for most clonotypes. Out-of-frame TCR alpha sharing in monozygotic twins was systematically underestimated by recombination models, whereas sharing between unrelated individuals was in agreement with the recombination models.

The table lists this clonotype with a few counts. Its antigen target is currently unknown. Base qualities were left out, and no much larger clone turns up one base away. The CDR3 spans 13 residues, from the cysteine through the phenylalanine. The sequence is cut down to CDR3 DNA, 39 bases in frame from base 1. V is reduced by 6 bases and J by 1 base, leaving a spacing of 9 bases between them. Library preparation used 5' RACE. The instrument given in TCRdb is Illumina HiSeq 2000. Template switching added a universal primer binding site, and the final cDNA carried a unique molecular identifier that allowed TCR cDNA molecules to be counted accurately. First-strand cDNA for TCR alpha and beta chains was synthesized from specific primers in the conserved constant-segment region. To control for contamination, every cDNA library was double barcoded, receiving both a SMART-Mk sample barcode and Illumina barcodes. Two successive PCR steps introduced TruSeq adapter sequences along with Illumina sample barcodes. Sequencing of the TCR alpha and beta cDNA libraries was done on the Illumina HiSeq platform using custom primers. The original pipeline was this. Unique molecular identifiers were extracted from raw reads with MiGEC, and CDR3 positions were determined with MiXCR. For each individual, recombination models were inferred using an EM algorithm with the repgenHMM and IGoR tools. The tcR package in R was used for shared clonotype analysis, with sharing normalized by the product of cloneset sizes. To study raw recombination without the effects of thymic and clonal selection, out-of-frame nonproductive sequences were analyzed. TCRdb passed the public sequencing reads through fastp at Q25 and MiXCR, retaining productive beta sequences. For every CDR3 protein sequence, its rows merge into one entry that carries the most common genes and DNA. What appears here as the V and J calls and clone size reflects TCRdb's work, not the paper's. The sample data list some 260,000 distinct CDR3 sequences, and about 14% of these were observed just once. The ten top clones hold around 8.3% of the sample.

Every donor in the study was a healthy Caucasian. Miltenyi CD45RO+ enrichment and human naive T-cell isolation kits were used to isolate memory (CD45RO+) and naive T cells from PBMC. The V and J genes are TRBV12-3 or TRBV12-4 and TRBJ1-1, with the identity of the D gene unclear. Sequencing was done on a sample of memory (CD45RO+) T cells sorted from blood. The cell subset or site label here, explained by the study, means: CD45RO+ enriched T cells. The TCR comes from a woman under 30 in good health. The CDR3 loop reads CASRTIGNTEAFF. The DNA is TGTGCCAGCAGGACGATAGGGAACACTGAAGCTTTCTTT.